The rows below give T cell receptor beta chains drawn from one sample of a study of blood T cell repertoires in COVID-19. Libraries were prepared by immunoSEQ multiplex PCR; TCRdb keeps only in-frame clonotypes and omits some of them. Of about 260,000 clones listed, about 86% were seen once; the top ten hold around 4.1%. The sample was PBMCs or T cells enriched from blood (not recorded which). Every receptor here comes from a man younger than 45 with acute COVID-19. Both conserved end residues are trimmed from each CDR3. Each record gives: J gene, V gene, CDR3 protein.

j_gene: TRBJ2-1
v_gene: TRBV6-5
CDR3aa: ASSYLRNEQF

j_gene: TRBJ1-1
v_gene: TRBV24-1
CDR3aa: ATSDPNLREAF

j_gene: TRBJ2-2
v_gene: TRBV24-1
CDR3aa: ATSDAGTGLLTGELF

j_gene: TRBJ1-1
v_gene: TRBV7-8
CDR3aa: ASSPGRLGPEAF

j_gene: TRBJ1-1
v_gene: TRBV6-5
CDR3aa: ASSYAGTGANTEAF

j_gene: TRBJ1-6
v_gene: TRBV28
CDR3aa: ASSSGTDAYNSPLH

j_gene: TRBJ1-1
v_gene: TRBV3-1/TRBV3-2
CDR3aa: ASSQLGGTEAF

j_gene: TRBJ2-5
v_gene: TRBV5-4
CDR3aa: ASSFRRDETQY

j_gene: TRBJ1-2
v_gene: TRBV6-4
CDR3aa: ASSARTDTGGGYT

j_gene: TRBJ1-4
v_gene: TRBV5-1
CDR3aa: ASSAGVLSNEKLF

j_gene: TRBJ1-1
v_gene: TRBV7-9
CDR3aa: ASSLGQGYSNTEAF

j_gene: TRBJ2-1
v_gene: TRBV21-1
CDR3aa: ASRRGGANNEQF

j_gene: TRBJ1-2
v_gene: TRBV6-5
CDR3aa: ASSSHRGLDS

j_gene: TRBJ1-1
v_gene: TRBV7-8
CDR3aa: ASSLDKNTEAF

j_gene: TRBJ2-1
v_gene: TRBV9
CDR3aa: ASSVFSAPDNEQF

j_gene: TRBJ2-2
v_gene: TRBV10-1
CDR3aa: ASSRTDTGELF

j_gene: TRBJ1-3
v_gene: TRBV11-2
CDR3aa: ASSPGFSGNTIY

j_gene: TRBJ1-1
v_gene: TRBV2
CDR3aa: ASSLGQEVEAF

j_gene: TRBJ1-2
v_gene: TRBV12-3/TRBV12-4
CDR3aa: ASSPQGARGYT

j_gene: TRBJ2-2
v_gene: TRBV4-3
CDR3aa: ASSQDPGTGELF

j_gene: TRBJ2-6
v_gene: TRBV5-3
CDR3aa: ARSASRRSGANVLT

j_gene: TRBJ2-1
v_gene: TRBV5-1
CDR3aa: ASSLGGGGVTYNEQF

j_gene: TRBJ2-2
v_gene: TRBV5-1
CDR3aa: ASSSGTSGAGELF

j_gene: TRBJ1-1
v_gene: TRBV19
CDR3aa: ASGAVDGTEAF

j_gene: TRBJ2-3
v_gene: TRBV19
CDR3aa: ASSTGLAGDPVADTQY

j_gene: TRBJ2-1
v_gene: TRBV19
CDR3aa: ASSPRLWLAGEYNEQF

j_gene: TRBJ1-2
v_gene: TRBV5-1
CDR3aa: ASSVRGGGYGYT

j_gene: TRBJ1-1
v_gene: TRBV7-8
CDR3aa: ASSLLGTANTEAF

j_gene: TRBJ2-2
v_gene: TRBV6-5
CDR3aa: ASKRTGELF

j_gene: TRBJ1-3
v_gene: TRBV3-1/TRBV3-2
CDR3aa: ASSQESPSGNTIY

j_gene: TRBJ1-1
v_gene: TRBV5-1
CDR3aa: ASSLVGDEAF

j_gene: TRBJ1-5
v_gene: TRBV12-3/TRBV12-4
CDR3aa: ASRQGQDQPQH

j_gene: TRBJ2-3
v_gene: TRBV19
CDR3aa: ASSTGIDTQY

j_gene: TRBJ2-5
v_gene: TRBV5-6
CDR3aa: ASSLGLAGGETQY

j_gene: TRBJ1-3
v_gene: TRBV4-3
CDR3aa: ASSQDHGGSGNTIY

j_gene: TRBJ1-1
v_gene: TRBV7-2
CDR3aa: ASSRLGEGITEAF

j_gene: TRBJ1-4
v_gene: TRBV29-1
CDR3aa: SGGQGREKLF

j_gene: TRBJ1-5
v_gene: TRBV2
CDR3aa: ASSEAGVSGFRQPQH

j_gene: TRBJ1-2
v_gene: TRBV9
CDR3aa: ASAGQGANYGYT

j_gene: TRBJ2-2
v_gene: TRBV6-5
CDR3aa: ASSYWAGAGTGELF

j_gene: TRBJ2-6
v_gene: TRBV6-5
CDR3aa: ASNSGSSGANVLT

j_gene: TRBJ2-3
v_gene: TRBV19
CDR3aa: ASSIAGKIVDTQY

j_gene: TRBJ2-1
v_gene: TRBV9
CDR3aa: ASSRGTSVVGEQF

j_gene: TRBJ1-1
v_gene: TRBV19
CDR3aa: ASSRGQGGMNTEAF

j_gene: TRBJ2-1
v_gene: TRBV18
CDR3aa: ASSPSLRNEQF

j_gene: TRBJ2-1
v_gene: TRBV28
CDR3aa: ASSFPSSGGASEYNEQF

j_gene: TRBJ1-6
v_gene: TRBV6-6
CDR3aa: ASGEGTGGASPLH

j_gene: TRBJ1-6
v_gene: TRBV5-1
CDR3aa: ASSLGDLGNSPLH

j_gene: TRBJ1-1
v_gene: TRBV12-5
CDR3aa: ASGERTSEAF

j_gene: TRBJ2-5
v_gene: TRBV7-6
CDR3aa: ASSQGLEETQY

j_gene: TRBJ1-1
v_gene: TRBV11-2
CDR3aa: ASSLQGLNTEAF

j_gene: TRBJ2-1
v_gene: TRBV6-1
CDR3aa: ASSETSGAYNEQF

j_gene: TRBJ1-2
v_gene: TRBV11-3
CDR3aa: ASSFQGNYGYT

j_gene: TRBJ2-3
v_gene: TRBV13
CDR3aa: ASSSRDSHTLDTQY